Below are 6 T cell receptor beta chains sequenced from a single sample in a study of T cell responses to AZD1222 COVID-19 vaccine. Some clones are missing from TCRdb's copy, which holds only in-frame ones; the method was immunoSEQ multiplex PCR. The top ten hold 13% to 15% of the sample, which has 90,000 to 100,000 clones, less than 85% seen once. The source material was peripheral blood, sampled 28 days after the second AZD1222 dose. The origin of the receptors is an adult who received the AZD1222 COVID-19 vaccine.

The chain employs TRBV5-4 and TRBJ2-3; D remains unclear. The germline V gene has CDR1 SGHNT and CDR2 YYREEE (reference sequence). This CDR3 comprises 16 residues. V was trimmed by 2 bases and J by 4 bases, leaving 17 bases between them. The CDR3: CASSLLDLSQADTQYF. CDR3 in DNA: TGTGCCAGCAGCTTACTGGATTTATCACAAGCAGATACGCAGTATTTT.

The chain couples TRBV4-1 to TRBJ2-7; 7 bases fit TRBD1. Trimming removed 0 bases from V and 6 bases from J; junction bases left unmatched: 11. The CDR3 length is 16 residues. From germline, CDR1 is MGHRA and CDR2 YSYEKL. CDR3 in amino acids: CASSQDQRTGLGEQYF. CDR3 bases: TGCGCCAGCAGCCAAGATCAGCGGACAGGCTTGGGCGAGCAGTACTTC.

The chain joins TRBV2 to TRBJ2-7, with 11 bases aligning to TRBD2. Losses at the gene ends were 6 bases for V and 0 bases for J; bases not matched to a gene: 1. The CDR3 consists of 14 residues. Per the germline V gene, CDR1 is SNHLY and CDR2 is FYNNEI. The CDR3 bases are TGTGCCAGCAGCACTAGCGGGGGCTCCTACGAGCAGTACTTC. Its protein is CASSTSGGSYEQYF.

V and J are TRBV27 and TRBJ1-2; D is unresolved. Germline CDR1 reads MNHEY; CDR2 reads SMNVEV (reference sequence). The CDR3 totals 11 residues. The V gene lost 5 bases and the J gene lost 10 bases, with 11 bases spanning the gap. The CDR3 here is CASSQGFVYTF. CDR3 coding DNA: TGTGCCAGCAGTCAAGGGTTCGTCTACACCTTC.

This sequence joins TRBV19 and TRBJ1-2; 8 bases line up with TRBD1. Germline V gene sequence: CDR1 LNHDA, CDR2 SQIVND (reference sequence). With 5 bases clipped from V and 14 bases from J, the junction kept 10 bases outside the gene matches. CDR3 length equals 12 residues. The CDR3 DNA reads TGTGCCAGTAGTGACACCCGACAGGGGATAACCTTC. Translation gives CASSDTRQGITF.

The rearrangement links TRBV21-1 to TRBJ1-1. TRBV21-1 is termed a pseudogene. The CDR3 has 14 amino acids. In DNA form, the CDR3 reads TGTGCCAGCAGCAATTGGACGGAGAACACTGAAGCTTTCTTT. Translating gives CASSNWTENTEAFF.